The TCR beta chain described here comes from a study of memory CD4+ T cells and cytomegalovirus serostatus. The CDR3 is 15 amino acids. Germline V gene lookup returns CDR1 LNHNV and CDR2 YYDKDF (reference sequence). Trimming cost V 1 base and J 9 bases, with 13 bases left between them. The sort gate was single viable CD3+CD4+CD8-CD45RO+ cells for memory CD4+ T cells. The protocol was immunoSEQ multiplex PCR, while the TCRdb copy is restricted to in-frame clones and leaves out a portion. Of fewer than 35,000 clones listed, 76% are singletons. Points on this clone: The same CDR3 is also encoded by other DNA sequences in this sample.

The sequenced sample consisted of memory CD4+ T cells from blood. The sequence was collected from an adult in good health and CMV-seronegative. The chain joins TRBV15 to TRBJ1-6; D might be TRBD1 (5 bases). CDR3 protein: CATSRVIGGGSPLHF. In nucleotides, the CDR3 is TGTGCCACCAGCAGAGTAATCGGGGGAGGTTCACCCCTCCACTTT.